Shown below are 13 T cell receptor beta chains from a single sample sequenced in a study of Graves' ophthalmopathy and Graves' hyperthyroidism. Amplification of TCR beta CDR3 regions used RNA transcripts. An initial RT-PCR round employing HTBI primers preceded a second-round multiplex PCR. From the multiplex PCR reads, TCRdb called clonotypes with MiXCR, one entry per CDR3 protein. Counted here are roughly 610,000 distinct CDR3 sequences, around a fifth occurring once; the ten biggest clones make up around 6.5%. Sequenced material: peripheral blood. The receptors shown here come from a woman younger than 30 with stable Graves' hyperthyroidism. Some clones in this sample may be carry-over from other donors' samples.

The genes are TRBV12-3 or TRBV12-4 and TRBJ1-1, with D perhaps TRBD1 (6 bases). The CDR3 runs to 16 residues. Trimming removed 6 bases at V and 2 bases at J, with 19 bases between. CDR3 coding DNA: TGTGCCAGCAGGCTGAGGGGGACACCAGGCAACACTGAAGCTTTCTTT. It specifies CASRLRGTPGNTEAFF.

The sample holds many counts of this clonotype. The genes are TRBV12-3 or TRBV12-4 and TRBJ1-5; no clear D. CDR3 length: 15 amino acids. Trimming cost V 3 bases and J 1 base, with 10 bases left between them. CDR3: CASSLSQKSNQPQHF. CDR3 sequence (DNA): TGTGCCAGCAGTTTGTCGCAGAAGAGCAATCAGCCCCAGCATTTT.

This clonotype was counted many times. DNA for the CDR3: TGTGCCAGCAAGGAGCGGGTCCTGGAGACCCAGTACTTC. Protein sequence: CASKERVLETQYF. The chain is built from TRBV2 and TRBJ2-5, with D possibly matching TRBD2 (6 bases). The CDR3 length is 13 residues. Trimming removed 7 bases from V and 5 bases from J, with 14 bases in between. From germline, CDR1 is SNHLY and CDR2 FYNNEI. The variable domain in full, completed from reference TRBV2 and TRBJ2-5, reads EPEVTQTPSHQVTQMGQEVILRCVPISNHLYFYWYRQILGQKVEFLVSFYNNEISEKSEIFDDQFSVERPDGSNFTLKIRSTKLEDSAMYFCASKERVLETQYFGPGTRLLVL.

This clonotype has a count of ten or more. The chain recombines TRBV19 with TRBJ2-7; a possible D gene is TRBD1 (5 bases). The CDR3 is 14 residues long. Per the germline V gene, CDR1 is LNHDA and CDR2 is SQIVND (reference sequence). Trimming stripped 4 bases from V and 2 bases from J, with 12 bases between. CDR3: CASSNPRQTYEQYF. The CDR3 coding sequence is TGTGCCAGTAGTAACCCGCGACAGACCTACGAGCAGTACTTC.

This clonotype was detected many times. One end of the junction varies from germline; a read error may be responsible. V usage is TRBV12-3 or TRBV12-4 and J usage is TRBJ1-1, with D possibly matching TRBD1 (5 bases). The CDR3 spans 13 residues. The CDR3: CASSFAGPGEVFF. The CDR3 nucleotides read TGTGCCAGCAGTTTCGCAGGGCCCGGCGAAGTTTTCTTT.

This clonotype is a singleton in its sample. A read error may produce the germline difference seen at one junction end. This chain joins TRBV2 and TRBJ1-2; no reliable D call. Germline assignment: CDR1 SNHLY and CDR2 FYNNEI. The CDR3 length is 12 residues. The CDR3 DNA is TGTGCCAGCAGTGAAGCGGCCTATGGCTACATCTTC. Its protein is CASSEAAYGYIF.

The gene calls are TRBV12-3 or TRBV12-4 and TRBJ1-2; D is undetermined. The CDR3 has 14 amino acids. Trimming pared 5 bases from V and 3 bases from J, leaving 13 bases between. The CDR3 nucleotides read TGTGCCAGCAGTCGACCTGAACTTCACTATGGCTACACCTTC. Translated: CASSRPELHYGYTF.

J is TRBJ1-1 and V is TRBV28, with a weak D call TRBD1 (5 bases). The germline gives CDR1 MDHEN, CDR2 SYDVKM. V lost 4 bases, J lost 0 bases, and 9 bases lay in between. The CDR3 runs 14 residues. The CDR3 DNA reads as TGTGCCAGCAGTTCAGGGTTTATGAACACTGAAGCTTTCTTT. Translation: CASSSGFMNTEAFF.

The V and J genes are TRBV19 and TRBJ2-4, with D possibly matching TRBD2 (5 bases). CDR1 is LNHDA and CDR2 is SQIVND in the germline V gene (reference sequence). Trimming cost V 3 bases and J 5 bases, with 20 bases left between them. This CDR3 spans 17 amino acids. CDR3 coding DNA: TGTGCCAGTAGTATCCATCCGCCAGGTTCGGAGGAAAACATTCAGTACTTC. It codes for CASSIHPPGSEENIQYF.

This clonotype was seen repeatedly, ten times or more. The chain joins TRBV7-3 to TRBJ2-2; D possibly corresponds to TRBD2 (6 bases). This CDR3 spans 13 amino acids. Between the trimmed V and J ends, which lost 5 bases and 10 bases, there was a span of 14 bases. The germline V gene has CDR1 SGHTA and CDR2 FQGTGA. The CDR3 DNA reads TGTGCCAGCAGCGAATCGGGGGACGAGGAGCTGTTTTTT. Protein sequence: CASSESGDEELFF.

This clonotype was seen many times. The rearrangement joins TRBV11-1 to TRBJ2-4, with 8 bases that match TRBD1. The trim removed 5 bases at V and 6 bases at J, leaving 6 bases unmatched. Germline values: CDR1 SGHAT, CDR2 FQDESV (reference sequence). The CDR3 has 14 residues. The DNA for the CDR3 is TGTGCCAGCAGCCCAACGGACAGGGTAAACATTCAGTACTTC. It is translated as CASSPTDRVNIQYF.

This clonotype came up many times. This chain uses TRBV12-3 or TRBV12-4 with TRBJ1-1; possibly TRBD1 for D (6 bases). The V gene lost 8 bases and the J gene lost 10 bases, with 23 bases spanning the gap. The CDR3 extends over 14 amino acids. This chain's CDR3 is CASHSGGGGSGAFF. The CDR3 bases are TGTGCCAGCCATTCCGGGGGCGGGGGCTCGGGAGCTTTCTTT.

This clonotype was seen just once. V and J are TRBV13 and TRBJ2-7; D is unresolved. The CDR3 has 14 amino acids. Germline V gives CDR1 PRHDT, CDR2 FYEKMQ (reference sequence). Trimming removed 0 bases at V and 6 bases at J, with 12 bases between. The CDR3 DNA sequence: TGTGCCAGCAGCTTAGGGAACAAGGCGGTCGAGCAGTACTTC. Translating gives CASSLGNKAVEQYF.